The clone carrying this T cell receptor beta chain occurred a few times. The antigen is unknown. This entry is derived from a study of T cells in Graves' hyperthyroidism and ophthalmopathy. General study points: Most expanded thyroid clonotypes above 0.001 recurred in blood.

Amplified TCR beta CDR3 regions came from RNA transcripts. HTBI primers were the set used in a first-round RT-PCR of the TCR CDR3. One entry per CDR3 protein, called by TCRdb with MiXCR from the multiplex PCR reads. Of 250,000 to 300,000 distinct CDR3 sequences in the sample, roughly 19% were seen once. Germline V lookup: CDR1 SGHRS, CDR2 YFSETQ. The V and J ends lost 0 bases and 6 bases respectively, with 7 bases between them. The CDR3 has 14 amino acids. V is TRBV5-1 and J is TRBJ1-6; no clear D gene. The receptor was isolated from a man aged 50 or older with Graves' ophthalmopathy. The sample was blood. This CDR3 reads CASSLESANSPLHF. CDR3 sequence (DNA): TGCGCCAGCAGCTTGGAGTCGGCTAATTCACCCCTCCACTTT.